The next 13 T cell receptor beta chains were all read from a single sample in a study of T-cell reconstitution after alpha-beta-depleted transplantation in children. Unique molecular identifiers were used in preparing the TCRbeta library. Via MiXCR, TCRdb re-called the PCR reads, giving one row per CDR3 protein. Seen here are 70,000 to 95,000 distinct CDR3 sequences, 10% to 15% observed once, and the top ten hold about 15%. The sequencing used PBMCs from the stem cell graft donor, collected from the stem cell graft. These receptors were taken from a human donor who donated a stem cell graft to a child with inherited bone marrow failure.

This clonotype was recorded many times. This sequence joins TRBV7-2 and TRBJ1-6; 8 bases are shared with TRBD1. The CDR3 consists of 15 residues. V shed 2 bases and J 10 bases; nucleotides not matched to a gene: 7. The V gene's germline CDR1 is SGHTA and CDR2 FQGNSA. The CDR3 DNA reads as TGTGCCAGCAGCTTACAGGACAGGGAACGCTCACCCCTCCACTTT. Translated, it gives CASSLQDRERSPLHF.

This clonotype was seen many times. The CDR3 bases are TGTGCCAGCAGCCAAGAAGGCCTTTACGAGCAGTACTTC. Amino acids: CASSQEGLYEQYF. The chain links TRBV3-1 to TRBJ2-7; no reliable D call. V was pared by 0 bases and J by 4 bases, with 7 bases between. This CDR3 is 13 amino acids long. Germline CDR1 and CDR2: LGHDT and YNNKEL (reference sequence).

This clonotype was picked up a small number of times. The CDR3 DNA reads TGCGCCAGCAGCCAAGGTCGGGGGGATTTCTACAATGAGCAGTTCTTC. This translates into CASSQGRGDFYNEQFF. V gene TRBV4-1 combines with J gene TRBJ2-1, with TRBD2 matching 7 bases. Germline assignment: CDR1 MGHRA and CDR2 YSYEKL. The CDR3 totals 16 residues. Trimming at V came to 1 base and at J to 3 bases, leaving 6 bases not matched to a gene.

The V and J genes are TRBV6-2 or TRBV6-3 and TRBJ2-7, with TRBD2 matching 9 bases. This CDR3 contains 15 residues. Per germline, CDR1 MNHEY and CDR2 SVGEGT. The trim removed 7 bases at V and 3 bases at J, leaving 10 bases unmatched. The CDR3: CASNSPAGGLYEQYF. CDR3 DNA: TGTGCCAGCAACTCGCCGGCGGGGGGGCTCTACGAGCAGTACTTC.

This clonotype was counted at least ten times. The gene calls are TRBV5-1 and TRBJ2-1; 14 bases align to TRBD2. The germline CDR1 and CDR2 sequences are SGHRS and YFSETQ. J was trimmed by 9 bases and V by 4 bases; bases with no gene match: 9. The CDR3 consists of 16 residues. The CDR3: CASSPAGLAGAGEQFF. Here the CDR3 DNA reads TGCGCCAGCAGCCCGGCGGGACTAGCGGGGGCGGGTGAGCAGTTCTTC. The entire variable domain, with the rest obtained from reference TRBV5-1 and TRBJ2-1, is as follows: KAGVTQTPRYLIKTRGQQVTLSCSPISGHRSVSWYQQTPGQGLQFLFEYFSETQRNKGNFPGRFSGRQFSNSRSEMNVSTLELGDSALYLCASSPAGLAGAGEQFFGPGTRLTVL.

At least ten counts were recorded for this clonotype. V is TRBV12-3 or TRBV12-4 and J is TRBJ2-1; 9 positions agree with TRBD2. The CDR3 loop spans 15 amino acids. Unmatched junction bases numbered 4, after V lost 6 bases and J lost 1 base. In DNA, the CDR3 is TGTGCCAGCAGACGTAGCGGGAGTTCCTACAATGAGCAGTTCTTC. Protein product: CASRRSGSSYNEQFF.

This clonotype came up many times. The rearrangement links TRBV4-3 to TRBJ1-3; D call uncertain. CDR3 size: 15 residues. V lost 4 bases and J lost 3, with 13 bases in between. Germline V gives CDR1 LGHNA, CDR2 YSLEER. The CDR3 nucleotides read TGCGCCAGCAGCCTCACCAGCGGGCGTGGAAACACCATATATTTT. Translating gives CASSLTSGRGNTIYF.

In this sample, this clonotype turned up many times. This chain uses TRBV9 with TRBJ2-5; D possibly uses TRBD1 or TRBD2 (5 bases each). Between the trimmed V and J ends, which lost 4 bases and 2 bases, there was a span of 18 bases. The CDR3 length is 16 residues. Germline V lookup: CDR1 SGDLS, CDR2 YYNGEE. Written as DNA, the CDR3 is TGTGCCAGCAGCCGGGGCGGGCCGCAACGGCAAGAGACCCAGTACTTC. Encoded protein: CASSRGGPQRQETQYF.

This clonotype was observed a few times. The V gene is TRBV6-6, the J gene TRBJ1-5, with TRBD1 matching 7 bases. The CDR3 contains 15 residues. V shed 5 bases and J 4 bases; nucleotides not matched to a gene: 8. The germline CDR1 and CDR2 sequences are MNHNY and SVGAGI (reference sequence). The CDR3 coding sequence is TGTGCCAGCAGTCCCCACGACAGGGATAATCAGCCCCAGCATTTT. It codes for CASSPHDRDNQPQHF.

This clonotype was counted only a few times. V and J are TRBV7-8 and TRBJ2-5; 8 bases agree with TRBD1. Germline V gives CDR1 SGHVS, CDR2 FQNEAQ. This CDR3 comprises 13 residues. V shed 6 bases and J 5 bases; nucleotides not matched to a gene: 5. CDR3 amino acids: CASRGRGRETQYF. The DNA for the CDR3 is TGTGCCAGCAGGGGCAGGGGGCGCGAGACCCAGTACTTC. Based on the CDR3 plus reference TRBV7-8 and TRBJ2-5, the full variable domain is GAGVSQSPRYKVAKRGQDVALRCDPISGHVSLFWYQQALGQGPEFLTYFQNEAQLDKSGLPSDRFFAERPEGSVSTLKIQRTQQEDSAVYLCASRGRGRETQYFGPGTRLLVL.

This clonotype occurred many times. V is TRBV4-3 and J is TRBJ1-6, with D tentatively TRBD1 (5 bases). Looked up from germline, CDR1 is LGHNA and CDR2 is YSLEER. This CDR3 spans 15 amino acids. Trimming stripped 4 bases from V and 8 bases from J, with 15 bases between. In DNA form, the CDR3 reads TGCGCCAGCAGCCTCTCGACGGGGGGGGATTCACCCCTCCACTTT. As protein: CASSLSTGGDSPLHF.

Many counts were recorded for this clonotype. The rearrangement joins TRBV12-3 or TRBV12-4 to TRBJ2-7; D perhaps matches TRBD1 (6 bases). This CDR3 comprises 12 residues. Trimming left V 6 bases short and J 2 bases short, with 8 bases between. CDR3 DNA sequence: TGTGCCAGCAGGTGGGGGCCCTACGAGCAGTACTTC. This gives the protein CASRWGPYEQYF.

The genes are TRBV7-2 and TRBJ1-1, with 8 bases aligning to TRBD1. CDR1 is SGHTA and CDR2 is FQGNSA in the germline V gene. With 5 bases clipped from V and 5 bases from J, the junction kept 4 bases outside the gene matches. CDR3 length: 13 residues. The CDR3 sequence is CASSTRQGTEAFF. The DNA of the CDR3 is TGTGCCAGCAGCACGCGACAGGGGACTGAAGCTTTCTTT.